The 14 T cell receptor beta chains presented below share a single source sample, sequenced in a study of cytomegalovirus exposure and HLA in healthy donors. This PCR relied on a set of 60 Vbeta primers and 13 Jbeta primers. Clones were read by immunoSEQ multiplex PCR, and TCRdb kept only the in-frame ones, dropping some. In the table there are approximately 150,000 clones, about two thirds of which are singletons. The sample was PBMCs. These receptors originate from a woman younger than 45 in good health and CMV-seronegative.

V gene TRBV10-2 combines with J gene TRBJ2-7, with TRBD2 matching over 11 bases. This CDR3 comprises 14 residues. V shed 6 bases, J shed 7 bases, and the junction held 8 bases outside the gene matches. The germline V gene encodes CDR1 WSHSY and CDR2 SAAADI. The chain's CDR3 is CASRELAGVGEQYF. CDR3 bases: TGCGCCAGCAGGGAACTAGCGGGAGTGGGGGAGCAGTACTTC.

The genes are TRBV7-9 and TRBJ2-2; the D gene is possibly TRBD2 (6 bases). Germline lookup yields CDR1 SEHNR and CDR2 FQNEAQ (reference sequence). Trimming stripped 2 bases from V and 3 bases from J, with 10 bases between. The CDR3 is made up of 15 amino acids. In nucleotides, the CDR3 is TGTGCCAGCAGCTTATATATAGCGGACACCGGGGAGCTGTTTTTT. Translated: CASSLYIADTGELFF.

The chain carries TRBV27 and TRBJ2-5; no definite D call. This CDR3 contains 14 residues. V lost 3 bases and J lost 5, with 13 bases in between. The germline CDR1 and CDR2 sequences are MNHEY and SMNVEV (reference sequence). In DNA, the CDR3 is TGTGCCAGCAGTTTTGTCGTTCGCCGGGAGACCCAGTACTTC. Its translation: CASSFVVRRETQYF.

J is TRBJ2-1 and V is TRBV9; 9 bases match TRBD2. The CDR3 spans 15 residues. J lost 3 bases, V lost 0 bases, and 1 base had no gene match. Per germline, CDR1 SGDLS and CDR2 YYNGEE. CDR3 DNA: TGTGCCAGCAGCGTAGGTAGCGGGAGCTACAATGAGCAGTTCTTC. It specifies CASSVGSGSYNEQFF. Looking up the rest from reference TRBV9 and TRBJ2-1 gives the full variable domain: DSGVTQTPKHLITATGQRVTLRCSPRSGDLSVYWYQQSLDQGLQFLIQYYNGEERAKGNILERFSAQQFPDLHSELNLSSLELGDSALYFCASSVGSGSYNEQFFGPGTRLTVL.

CDR3 nucleotides: TGTGCCAGCAATTCTAACTCCTACGAGCAGTACTTC. The encoded protein is CASNSNSYEQYF. V gene TRBV28 combines with J gene TRBJ2-7; D unclear. Germline assignment: CDR1 MDHEN and CDR2 SYDVKM. The CDR3 spans 12 residues. Between the trimmed V and J ends, which lost 7 bases and 0 bases, there was a span of 7 bases.

The V call is TRBV19, the J call TRBJ1-3; D is perhaps TRBD1 (5 bases). CDR3 length equals 16 residues. The V end was cut by 3 bases, the J end by 0 bases, with 12 bases between. Looked up from germline, CDR1 is LNHDA and CDR2 is SQIVND (reference sequence). CDR3 nucleotides: TGTGCCAGTAGTATTCAGGGAAGCGTCTCTGGAAACACCATATATTTT. As protein: CASSIQGSVSGNTIYF. The variable domain in full, with the rest retrieved from reference TRBV19 and TRBJ1-3, is DGGITQSPKYLFRKEGQNVTLSCEQNLNHDAMYWYRQDPGQGLRLIYYSQIVNDFQKGDIAEGYSVSREKKESFPLTVTSAQKNPTAFYLCASSIQGSVSGNTIYFGEGSWLTVV.

This sequence joins TRBV7-9 and TRBJ2-7; D not resolved. Germline CDR1 and CDR2: SEHNR and FQNEAQ (reference sequence). This CDR3 is built from 13 residues. V lost 2 bases to trimming and J lost 6 bases, with 11 bases between them. CDR3 DNA: TGTGCCAGCAGCTTAAGTGACAAGGTCGAGCAGTACTTC. Encoded protein: CASSLSDKVEQYF.

The chain couples TRBV28 to TRBJ1-5, with 11 bases fitting TRBD1. The CDR3 loop spans 15 amino acids. Germline V CDR1 and CDR2: MDHEN, SYDVKM. The ends lost 3 bases at V and 7 bases at J; junction bases unmatched: 5. As DNA, the CDR3 is TGTGCCAGCAGTTTGGACAGGGGGCACGAGCAGCCCCAGCATTTT. Its translation is CASSLDRGHEQPQHF. Full variable domain (missing parts from reference TRBV28 and TRBJ1-5): DVKVTQSSRYLVKRTGEKVFLECVQDMDHENMFWYRQDPGLGLRLIYFSYDVKMKEKGDIPEGYSVSREKKERFSLILESASTNQTSMYLCASSLDRGHEQPQHFGDGTRLSIL.

This clone was observed a handful of times. J is TRBJ1-2 and V is TRBV20-1; D gene unclear. This CDR3 is 11 amino acids long. V lost 7 bases to trimming and J lost 6 bases, with 12 bases between them. Looked up from germline, CDR1 is DFQATT and CDR2 is SNEGSKA (reference sequence). DNA for the CDR3: TGCAGTGTTTTCCAGAAAAATGGCTACACCTTC. Protein product: CSVFQKNGYTF.

The V and J genes are TRBV5-6 and TRBJ1-6; D unresolved. The CDR3 length is 14 residues. The V end was cut by 2 bases, the J end by 7 bases, with 10 bases between. Germline V CDR1 and CDR2: SGHDT, YYEEEE. The CDR3 bases are TGTGCCAGCAGCTTTTCCCCTCTAAATTCACCCCTCCACTTT. It translates to CASSFSPLNSPLHF.

This clone was counted between two and nine times. This chain joins TRBV4-2 and TRBJ1-6, with a tentative D call TRBD1 (6 bases). CDR1 is LGHNA and CDR2 is YNFKEQ in the germline V gene. The CDR3 length is 18 residues. V was clipped by 0 bases and J by 7 bases, with 19 bases between them. The CDR3 nucleotides are TGTGCCAGCAGCCAAGATAGGTGGAGTGGACAGAGAAATTCACCCCTCCACTTT. Translated, it gives CASSQDRWSGQRNSPLHF.

V and J are TRBV7-6 and TRBJ2-7, with TRBD1 matching over 8 bases. V dropped 2 bases and J dropped 5; count of bases not matched to a gene: 14. CDR3 length: 17 amino acids. CDR1 is SGHVS, CDR2 FNYEAQ, per germline. The CDR3: CASSLRMFGQGKHEQYF. For the CDR3, the DNA is TGTGCCAGCAGCTTACGAATGTTTGGACAGGGAAAGCACGAGCAGTACTTC.

The chain has TRBV6-5 and TRBJ1-3, with a possible D match to TRBD1 (5 bases). Per germline, CDR1 MNHEY and CDR2 SVGAGI. Trimming took 6 bases from V and 0 from J, leaving 9 bases between them. This CDR3 has 14 residues. CDR3 protein: CASSWDFSGNTIYF. The CDR3, as DNA: TGTGCCAGCAGCTGGGACTTCTCTGGAAACACCATATATTTT.

This clone was recorded a few times. The rearrangement uses TRBV7-9 and TRBJ2-7; D call uncertain. Germline-derived CDR1 and CDR2 are SEHNR and FQNEAQ (reference sequence). V lost 4 bases, J lost 5 bases, and 15 bases lay in between. The CDR3 spans 14 residues. The CDR3 is CASSSYLQPNEQYF. In nucleotides, the CDR3 is TGTGCCAGCAGCTCCTACTTACAGCCTAACGAGCAGTACTTC.